Listed here is a single T cell receptor (beta chain). The antigen is not known. The data stem from a study of cytomegalovirus exposure and HLA in healthy donors. PCR amplification relied on 60 Vbeta primers (plus 13 Jbeta primers). Only in-frame clones appear in the TCRdb table, and some are missing; sequencing was by immunoSEQ multiplex PCR. In the table there are around 190,000 clones, about four fifths of which are singletons. The germline CDR1 and CDR2 sequences are LNHNV and YYDKDF (reference sequence). Trimming removed 3 bases from V and 3 bases from J, with 14 bases in between. The CDR3 has 15 residues. Study-wide results and limits: Some V segments, including TRBV6-2 and TRBV6-3, were excluded as indistinguishable. Per published reports, the classifier diagnosed cytomegalovirus status with high specificity and sensitivity. In an earlier analysis, most TCR beta V segments were productive about 87% or about 30% of the time. The study flagged roughly 150 TCR beta chains as cytomegalovirus-associated.

Sequenced sample: PBMCs. This TCR was sampled from a woman aged 50 to 65 in good health and CMV-seronegative. V is TRBV15 and J is TRBJ1-2, with D perhaps TRBD1 (5 bases). The CDR3 loop is CATSSYGGRDYGYTF. The CDR3 DNA reads TGTGCCACCAGCAGCTATGGTGGCAGGGACTATGGCTACACCTTC.